This is a list of T cell receptor beta chains from one sample in a study of blood T cells in healthy people across ages. A single record per CDR3 protein comes from TCRdb applying MiXCR to the 5' RACE reads. The data show about 280,000 distinct CDR3 sequences, around 27% seen once. Sequencing input: blood. Receptors were obtained from a woman between 65 and 79 years old in good health. Both conserved end residues are part of each CDR3. A D gene is named only where the DNA matches it firmly. Not all rows give a size; the values are once, few, many and, for expanded clones, a class.

j_gene | abundance | d_gene | v_gene | CDR3nt | CDR3aa
TRBJ2-2 | - | TRBD2 | TRBV7-6 | TGTGCCAGCAGCTTACAAACGGGACTAGCGGGAGGGGTCACCGGGGAGCTGTTTTTT | CASSLQTGLAGGVTGELFF
TRBJ2-1 | few | TRBD2 | TRBV4-1 | TGCGCCAGCAGCCAAGATCTGACTAGCGGGAGGCTGCGGCAGTTCTTC | CASSQDLTSGRLRQFF
TRBJ2-5 | - | TRBD2 | TRBV20-1 | TGCAGTGCTAGAGACCCCCAAGGCGGGAGAGGAGAGACCCAGTACTTC | CSARDPQGGRGETQYF
TRBJ2-2 | few | - | TRBV7-9 | TGTGCCAGCAGCCGGGACACGGATGACACCGGGGAGCTGTTTTTT | CASSRDTDDTGELFF
TRBJ2-4 | - | TRBD2 | TRBV25-1 | TGTGCCAGCTCCGTAGCGGGAAGGGACATTCAGTACTTC | CASSVAGRDIQYF
TRBJ2-6 | - | - | TRBV9 | TGTGCCAGCACCGAGGGCGGCAGGGTGCTTGGGGCCAACGTCCTGACTTTC | CASTEGGRVLGANVLTF
TRBJ2-5 | - | TRBD1 | TRBV27 | TGTGCCAGCAGTTTATATTCGGGGACAGTCCAAGAGACCCAGTACTTC | CASSLYSGTVQETQYF
TRBJ1-4 | - | - | TRBV11-2 | TGTGCCAGCAACTCGGACCCCACGGCTGGAAGACTGTTTTTT | CASNSDPTAGRLFF
TRBJ2-2 | - | TRBD2 | TRBV7-9 | TGTGCCAGCAGGTCTGGAATAGCGGGACTCAACACCGGGGAGCTGTTTTTT | CASRSGIAGLNTGELFF
TRBJ2-7 | - | - | TRBV27 | TGTGCCAGCAGTTTAAAGGGCCCGGGGGCCTACGAGCAGTACTTC | CASSLKGPGAYEQYF
TRBJ2-4 | - | TRBD2 | TRBV20-1 | TGCAGTGCTACCCCGGGAGGGGCTAGCGGGAAGTGGGCCAAAAACATTCAGTACTTC | CSATPGGASGKWAKNIQYF
TRBJ2-1 | - | - | TRBV12-3/TRBV12-4 | TGTGCCAGCAGTTTCCAACGGAATGAGCAGTTCTTC | CASSFQRNEQFF
TRBJ2-7 | - | TRBD1 | TRBV10-3 | TGTGCCTTCGCGGACAGGGTAAACGAGCAGTACTTC | CAFADRVNEQYF
TRBJ2-2 | few | - | TRBV7-3 | TGTGCCAGCAGCTTTCAGGGCGAAGGGGAGCTGTTTTTT | CASSFQGEGELFF
TRBJ2-7 | few | - | TRBV7-6 | TGTGCCAGCAGCTTAGGAGGCCGGGGCACCCCCACCGAGCAGTACTTC | CASSLGGRGTPTEQYF